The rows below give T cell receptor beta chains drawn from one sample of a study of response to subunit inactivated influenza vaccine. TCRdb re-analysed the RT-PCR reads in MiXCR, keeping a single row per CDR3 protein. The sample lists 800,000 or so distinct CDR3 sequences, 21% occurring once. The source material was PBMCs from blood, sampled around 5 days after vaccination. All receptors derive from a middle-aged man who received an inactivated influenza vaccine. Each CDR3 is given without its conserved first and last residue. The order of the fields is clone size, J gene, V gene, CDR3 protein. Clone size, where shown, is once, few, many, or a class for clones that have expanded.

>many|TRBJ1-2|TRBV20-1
SAKVDHYGYT
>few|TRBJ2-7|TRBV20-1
SARDWLAQGQY
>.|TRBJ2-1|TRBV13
ASSLGPAGGYNEQF
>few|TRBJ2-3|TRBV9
ASSVARIAGGQTDTQY
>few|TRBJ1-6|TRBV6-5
ASSYSGGGEGSPLH
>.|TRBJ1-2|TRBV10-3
ATATRTGLNGYT
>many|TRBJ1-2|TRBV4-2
ASSQAGTQNYGYT
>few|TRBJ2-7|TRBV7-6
ASSHNSGGGGSYEQY
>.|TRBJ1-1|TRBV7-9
ASSLVAGVNTEAF
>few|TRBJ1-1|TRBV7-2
ASSLVLTKNTEAF
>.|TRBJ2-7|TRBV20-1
SASPMVQGGEQY
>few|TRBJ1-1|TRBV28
ASVRYTEAF
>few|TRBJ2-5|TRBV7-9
ASSLAGTYQETQY
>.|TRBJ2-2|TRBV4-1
ASSHRRGNTGELF
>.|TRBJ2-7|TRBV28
ASRLSLALSYEQY
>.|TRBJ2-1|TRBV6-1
ASSGERVNEQF
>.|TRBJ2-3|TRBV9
ASSVVGGRGGPDTQY
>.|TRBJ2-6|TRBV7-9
ASSWGTGTSGANVLT
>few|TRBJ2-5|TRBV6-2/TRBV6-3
ASSYSTRETQY
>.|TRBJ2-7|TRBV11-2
ASSEGPTYEQY
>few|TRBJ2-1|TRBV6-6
ASSYDRAEQF
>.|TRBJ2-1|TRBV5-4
ASSPRLGQNEQF
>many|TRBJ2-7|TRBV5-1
ASSLLGGGRYEQY
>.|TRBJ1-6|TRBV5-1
ASGVGGLNSPLH
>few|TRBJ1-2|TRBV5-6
ASSLEVRHGYT
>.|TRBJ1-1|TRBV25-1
ASSAAKAF
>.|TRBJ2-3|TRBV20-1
SARGLAGGSDTQY
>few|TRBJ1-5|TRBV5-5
ASSSTREQPQH
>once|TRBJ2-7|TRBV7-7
ASSPQGQPGGEQY
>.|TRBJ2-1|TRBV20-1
SARDFGQGLRNEQF
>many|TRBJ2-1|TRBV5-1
ASSRGGFDEQF
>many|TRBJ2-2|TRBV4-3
ASSHWTGVGGELF
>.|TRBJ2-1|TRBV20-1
SAKLAGGLGNEQF
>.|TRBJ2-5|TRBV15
ATSRSRGSGGETQY
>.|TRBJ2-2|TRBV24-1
ATRTSGSRDTGELF
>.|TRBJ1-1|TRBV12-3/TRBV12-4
ASSLSGVRTEAF
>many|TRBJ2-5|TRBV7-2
ASSATH
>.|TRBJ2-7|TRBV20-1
SARENRAYEQY
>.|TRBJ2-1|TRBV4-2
ASSQDRAGGTGNEQF
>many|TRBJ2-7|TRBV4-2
ASSTGGEQY
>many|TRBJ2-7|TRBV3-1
ASSPSPYEQY
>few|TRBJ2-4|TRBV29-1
SVADRLAKNIQY
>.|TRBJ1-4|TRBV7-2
ASSPDRGLSNEKLF
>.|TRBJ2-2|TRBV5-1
ARSLEGSGGELF
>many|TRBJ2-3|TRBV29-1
SVGIRGPDTQY
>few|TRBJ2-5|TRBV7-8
ASQSTSVETQY
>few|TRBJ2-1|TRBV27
ASSFPLGVAHNEQF
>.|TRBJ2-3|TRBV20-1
SATALAGGRDTQY
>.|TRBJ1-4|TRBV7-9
ASSWTGDNEKLF
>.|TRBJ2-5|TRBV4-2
ASSQDTGEIGETQY
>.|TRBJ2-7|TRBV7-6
ASSLLAGGSSYEQY